This TCR beta chain emerged from a study of naive and memory T cell subsets. An equimolar mix of two oligonucleotides served as the beta constant-region primer for TRBC1 and TRBC2. Four rounds of PCR amplified the ligated cDNA using nested alpha and beta constant-region primers plus SP2. TCRdb recomputed calls from the UMI-ligation and nested PCR reads with MiXCR, one row per CDR3 protein. The sample includes approximately 85,000 distinct CDR3 sequences, approximately 6.5% of them seen just once. Findings and limits, study-wide: In CD4 and CD8 cells, diversity dropped from naive through EMRA.

This clonotype has at least ten counts. As yet, its antigen is unknown. The CDR3 consists of 11 residues. Germline CDR1 and CDR2: MNHEY and SVGEGT. Trimming took off 4 bases at V and 6 bases at J, with 5 bases between the two ends. The receptor was isolated from a human donor in good health. The material sequenced was central memory CD4+ T cells from blood. V is TRBV6-2 or TRBV6-3 and J is TRBJ2-3; D is undetermined. The CDR3 bases are TGTGCCAGCAGTTCCCCGGATACGCAGTATTTT. Translating it yields CASSSPDTQYF.